A single sample gave rise to the 10 T cell receptor beta chains below, sequenced in a study of identical twins. TCRdb used MiXCR to reprocess the 5' RACE reads, holding one entry per CDR3 protein. This sample yields some 590,000 distinct CDR3 sequences, of which around 9.6% are seen a single time; roughly 3% belongs to the top ten. The sample was also reused in another study, on yellow fever vaccine responses in identical twins.

Sequencing was performed on PBMCs. The receptors were gathered from a woman aged 18-29 years in good health.

A few counts support this clonotype. The chain links TRBV30 to TRBJ1-2; weak D call: TRBD1 (5 bases). The CDR3 extends over 14 amino acids. V was clipped by 4 bases and J by 2 bases, with 14 bases between them. From germline, CDR1 is GTSNPN and CDR2 SVGIG (reference sequence). CDR3 DNA: TGTGCCTGGAAACGAACGGGGGAGAACTATGGCTACACCTTC. It specifies CAWKRTGENYGYTF.

The genes are TRBV14 and TRBJ2-1; 8 nucleotides align to TRBD1. V gave up 3 bases and J gave up 2 bases; unmatched junction bases: 3. The germline CDR1 and CDR2 sequences are SGHDN and FVKESK. The CDR3 consists of 15 residues. CDR3 residues: CASSQRTGPYNEQFF. The CDR3 region has the DNA TGTGCCAGCAGCCAGAGGACAGGGCCCTACAATGAGCAGTTCTTC.

At least ten counts were recorded for this clonotype. The CDR3 reads CSARDPRPTNEKLFF. The CDR3 bases are TGCAGTGCTAGAGATCCCCGGCCAACTAATGAAAAACTGTTTTTT. The chain is built from TRBV20-1 and TRBJ1-4, with unresolved D. Germline V lookup: CDR1 DFQATT, CDR2 SNEGSKA (reference sequence). The CDR3 loop spans 15 amino acids. V was clipped by 0 bases and J by 0 bases, with 8 bases between them.

This clonotype was observed a handful of times. This chain uses TRBV12-3 or TRBV12-4 with TRBJ2-7, with a tentative D call TRBD2 (7 bases). Trimming took 8 bases from V and 5 from J, leaving 22 bases between them. The CDR3 spans 15 residues. CDR3 bases: TGTGCCAGCCGCCATCTATCGGGCGGGGGCCACGAGCAGTACTTC. Amino acids: CASRHLSGGGHEQYF.

This clonotype has ten or more counts. CDR3 sequence reads: CASSFLRTGSLDTQYF. CDR3 DNA sequence: TGTGCCAGCAGTTTCCTAAGGACAGGGTCATTAGATACGCAGTATTTT. The V call is TRBV12-3 or TRBV12-4, the J call TRBJ2-3; 8 bases fit TRBD1. This CDR3 region has 16 residues. After removal of 3 bases from V and 5 bases from J, the junction contained 10 bases not matched to a gene.

This clonotype was found a few times. The rearrangement links TRBV7-9 to TRBJ2-4; unclear D gene. V was pared by 2 bases and J by 5 bases, with 7 bases between. Germline V lookup: CDR1 SEHNR, CDR2 FQNEAQ (reference sequence). This CDR3 has 13 residues. CDR3 DNA sequence: TGTGCCAGCAGCTTACCCTTGGAAAACATTCAGTACTTC. Protein: CASSLPLENIQYF.

There are many counts of this clonotype. The chain combines TRBV12-3 or TRBV12-4 with TRBJ2-2; weak D call: TRBD2 (6 bases). V gave up 3 bases and J gave up 0 bases, with 14 bases separating them. The CDR3 covers 17 residues. Here the CDR3 reads CASSFFFGGANTGELFF. DNA for the CDR3: TGTGCCAGCAGTTTCTTTTTCGGCGGGGCGAACACCGGGGAGCTGTTTTTT.

This clonotype showed up many times. This chain uses TRBV6-2 or TRBV6-3 with TRBJ2-7; 8 bases fit TRBD2. The ends lost 5 bases at V and 7 bases at J; junction bases unmatched: 4. Germline V lookup: CDR1 MNHEY, CDR2 SVGEGT. The CDR3 spans 12 residues. The CDR3 loop reads CASSSGSAEQYF. CDR3 DNA: TGTGCCAGCAGTAGCGGGAGCGCTGAGCAGTACTTC.

The chain combines TRBV18 with TRBJ2-7; D might be TRBD1 (5 bases). Between the trimmed V and J ends, which lost 6 bases and 5 bases, there was a span of 14 bases. Per germline, CDR1 KGHSH and CDR2 LQKENI. This CDR3 spans 13 amino acids. CDR3 bases: TGTGCCAGCTCGCCCGGCAGGGTCGACGAGCAGTACTTC. Its translation is CASSPGRVDEQYF. The full variable domain, in which reference TRBV18 and TRBJ2-7 provide the parts outside the CDR3, is NAGVMQNPRHLVRRRGQEARLRCSPMKGHSHVYWYRQLPEEGLKFMVYLQKENIIDESGMPKERFSAEFPKEGPSILRIQQVVRGDSAAYFCASSPGRVDEQYFGPGTRLTVT.

This clonotype was seen repeatedly, ten times or more. The chain links TRBV5-6 to TRBJ2-1; possibly TRBD1 for D (5 bases). The CDR3 has 12 residues. Trimming shortened V by 3 bases and J by 7 bases, and 8 bases separated the two germline ends. The germline V gene encodes CDR1 SGHDT and CDR2 YYEEEE. CDR3 sequence (DNA): TGTGCCAGCAGCTGGACAAAGAATGAGCAGTTCTTC. Translating gives CASSWTKNEQFF. Drawing the rest from reference TRBV5-6 and TRBJ2-1, the complete variable domain is DAGVTQSPTHLIKTRGQQVTLRCSPKSGHDTVSWYQQALGQGPQFIFQYYEEEERQRGNFPDRFSGHQFPNYSSELNVNALLLGDSALYLCASSWTKNEQFFGPGTRLTVL.